Detailed here is one T cell receptor beta chain. This record belongs to a study of cytomegalovirus exposure and HLA in healthy donors. Study-level background: Earlier work reported roughly 120 million unique TCR beta sequences from some 170 million T cells.

The CDR3 extends over 18 amino acids. V lost 3 bases and J lost 6; bases outside the gene matches: 12. The germline V gene has CDR1 SGHVS and CDR2 FQNEAQ. Primers: 60 Vbeta forward and 13 Jbeta reverse. Sequencing used immunoSEQ multiplex PCR; TCRdb keeps in-frame clones, though not all of them. Of 150,000 to 160,000 clones in the sample, about 80% are singletons; the top ten hold around 13%. The sequenced sample consisted of PBMCs. The source is a man aged 30 to 45 in good health and CMV-seropositive. The rearrangement joins TRBV7-8 to TRBJ2-3; 13 nucleotides match TRBD2. The CDR3 region has the DNA TGTGCCAGCAGCTTTGTTTCCGGACTAGCGGGAGTAGCTGATACGCAGTATTTT. Translated: CASSFVSGLAGVADTQYF.